The 25 T cell receptor beta chains in this list originate from one sample, sequenced in a study of blood T cell repertoires in COVID-19. Clones were read by immunoSEQ multiplex PCR, and TCRdb kept only the in-frame ones, dropping some. This table has approximately 83,000 clones, around four fifths appearing once. The sample consisted of peripheral blood. The receptors stem from an elderly woman with acute or convalescent COVID-19.

The gene calls are TRBV6-5 and TRBJ2-7; tentative D call: TRBD2 (6 bases). This CDR3 has 13 residues. Germline V gives CDR1 MNHEY, CDR2 SVGAGI. The V end lost 6 bases, the J end lost 3 bases, and 12 bases lay between the germline ends. CDR3 amino acids: CASSSGTFYEQYF. As DNA, the CDR3 is TGTGCCAGCAGCTCCGGGACTTTCTACGAGCAGTACTTC.

V usage is TRBV2 and J usage is TRBJ2-4; maybe TRBD1 (5 bases). The CDR3 has 16 amino acids. The V end lost 6 bases, the J end lost 1 base, and 16 bases lay between the germline ends. Germline V gene sequence: CDR1 SNHLY, CDR2 FYNNEI. The CDR3 DNA sequence: TGTGCCAGCAGAGCTGCAGGGATCTCGGCCAAAAACATTCAGTACTTC. Protein sequence: CASRAAGISAKNIQYF.

V gene TRBV19 combines with J gene TRBJ2-4; D perhaps matches TRBD2 (5 bases). The CDR3 sequence is 15 residues long. Trimming cost V 7 bases and J 0 bases, with 13 bases left between them. The germline V gene has CDR1 LNHDA and CDR2 SQIVND (reference sequence). CDR3 loop: CASTPSFLAKNIQYF. The CDR3 DNA follows: TGTGCCAGTACCCCTAGCTTTCTAGCCAAAAACATTCAGTACTTC.

The chain uses TRBV7-2 and TRBJ2-1; TRBD2 matches at 9 bases. The CDR3 length is 14 residues. In germline, CDR1 is SGHTA, CDR2 FQGNSA. V was pared by 4 bases and J by 7 bases, with 5 bases of the junction left unmatched. CDR3 amino acids: CASSSRLAVNEQFF. The CDR3 DNA is TGTGCCAGCAGCTCCCGACTAGCGGTTAATGAGCAGTTCTTC.

The V gene is TRBV6-1, the J gene TRBJ2-1; possible D gene TRBD2, 6 bases. V lost 2 bases and J lost 7, with 9 bases in between. Germline CDR1 and CDR2: MNHNS and SASEGT. This CDR3 is built from 13 residues. This chain's CDR3 is CASSEFGGNEQFF. DNA for the CDR3: TGTGCCAGCAGTGAATTTGGGGGGAATGAGCAGTTCTTC.

The rearrangement uses TRBV27 and TRBJ1-4; 10 nucleotides agree with TRBD1. Trimming at V came to 6 bases and at J to 3 bases, leaving 7 bases not matched to a gene. The CDR3 has 16 amino acids. Germline V gives CDR1 MNHEY, CDR2 SMNVEV (reference sequence). The CDR3 DNA follows: TGTGCCAGCAGGAGGACAGGGGGAGGATCTAATGAAAAACTGTTTTTT. Translating it yields CASRRTGGGSNEKLFF.

The chain has TRBV6-5 and TRBJ1-2, with no clear D. Deletions cut 6 bases from V and 5 bases from J, with 13 bases between. The germline CDR1 and CDR2 sequences are MNHEY and SVGAGI. The CDR3 consists of 13 residues. The CDR3 region is CASRPTEEYGYTF. The CDR3 region has the DNA TGTGCCAGCAGACCAACAGAAGAATATGGCTACACCTTC.

This clone was detected only once. The chain carries TRBV29-1 and TRBJ2-3, with 10 bases fitting TRBD2. This CDR3 has 14 amino acids. Germline lookup yields CDR1 SQVTM and CDR2 ANQGSEA. Germline trimming cut 7 bases from V and 2 bases from J; bases unmatched to any gene: 6. CDR3 sequence reads: CSAQAGGTTDTQYF. For the CDR3, the DNA is TGCAGCGCCCAAGCGGGAGGGACCACAGATACGCAGTATTTT.

The chain is built from TRBV11-1 and TRBJ2-7, with D tentatively TRBD2 (6 bases). The CDR3 sequence is 14 residues long. CDR1 is SGHAT, CDR2 FQDESV, per germline (reference sequence). The V end lost 4 bases, the J end lost 0 bases, and 10 bases lay between the germline ends. The CDR3 nucleotides read TGTGCCAGCAGCTGGGACTCTCTCTCCTACGAGCAGTACTTC. Translated, it gives CASSWDSLSYEQYF.

About this clone: In the same sample, other DNA sequences code for this CDR3. The chain links TRBV3-1 (or the pseudogene TRBV3-2) to TRBJ1-4; 7 positions agree with TRBD1. From germline, CDR1 is LGHDT and CDR2 YNNKEL (reference sequence). The CDR3 is 15 residues long. The J segment lost 1 base and the V segment lost 4 bases, leaving 3 bases of the junction unmatched. CDR3 sequence reads: CASSPRQGTNEKLFF. The CDR3, as DNA: TGTGCCAGCAGCCCCCGACAGGGAACTAATGAAAAACTGTTTTTT.

This clone was detected only once. The genes are TRBV19 and TRBJ1-4, with 7 bases identical to TRBD1. Germline assignment: CDR1 LNHDA and CDR2 SQIVND (reference sequence). J gave up 5 bases and V 8 bases, and 11 bases lay outside the gene matches. The CDR3 contains 15 residues. CDR3 residues: CASRPQGTSNEKLFF. For the CDR3, the DNA is TGTGCCAGTCGTCCACAGGGGACGTCGAATGAAAAACTGTTTTTT.

This clone was seen only a few times. The CDR3, as DNA: TGCGCCAGCAGCTTCGGGGGGGCTGTGGTGAACACTGAAGCTTTCTTT. The encoded protein is CASSFGGAVVNTEAFF. V and J are TRBV5-1 and TRBJ1-1, with D tentatively TRBD1 (6 bases). This CDR3 comprises 16 residues. From germline, CDR1 is SGHRS and CDR2 YFSETQ. Trimming pared 2 bases from V and 0 bases from J, leaving 14 bases between.

The rearrangement uses TRBV7-6 and TRBJ1-6, with a weak D call TRBD1 (5 bases). Germline CDR1 SGHVS, CDR2 FNYEAQ. V was pared by 2 bases and J by 5 bases, with 13 bases between. The CDR3 has 16 residues. The CDR3 loop is CASSLQGNRNNSPLHF. The CDR3 coding sequence is TGTGCCAGCAGCTTACAGGGCAATCGCAATAATTCACCCCTCCACTTT. The variable domain in full, completed from reference TRBV7-6 and TRBJ1-6, reads GAGVSQSPRYKVTKRGQDVALRCDPISGHVSLYWYRQALGQGPEFLTYFNYEAQQDKSGLPNDRFSAERPEGSISTLTIQRTEQRDSAMYRCASSLQGNRNNSPLHFGNGTRLTVT.

V and J are TRBV5-5 and TRBJ1-3; perhaps TRBD1 as D (5 bases). Trimming pared 2 bases from V and 4 bases from J, leaving 16 bases between. The germline CDR1 and CDR2 sequences are SGHKS and YYEKEE (reference sequence). The CDR3 runs 16 residues. The CDR3 bases are TGTGCCAGCAGCTTTGTCACAGGCTTTTCGGGAAACACCATATATTTT. This codes for CASSFVTGFSGNTIYF.

The chain carries TRBV6-6 and TRBJ1-5, with unresolved D. The CDR3 totals 14 residues. Per germline, CDR1 MNHNY and CDR2 SVGAGI (reference sequence). V was pared by 7 bases and J by 0 bases, with 10 bases between. Here the CDR3 DNA reads TGTGCCAGCATGAACGGGTTTAGCAATCAGCCCCAGCATTTT. It is translated as CASMNGFSNQPQHF.

The chain has TRBV30 and TRBJ1-6, with D tentatively TRBD1 (6 bases). V lost 0 bases and J 3 bases, leaving 9 bases between the germline ends. The germline CDR1 and CDR2 sequences are GTSNPN and SVGIG (reference sequence). CDR3 length: 15 amino acids. The CDR3 region has the DNA TGTGCCTGGAGTGTACAGGGTGACTATAATTCACCCCTCCACTTT. Protein sequence: CAWSVQGDYNSPLHF. The variable domain in full, with the rest retrieved from reference TRBV30 and TRBJ1-6, is SQTIHQWPATLVQPVGSPLSLECTVEGTSNPNLYWYRQAAGRGLQLLFYSVGIGQISSEVPQNLSASRPQDRQFILSSKKLLLSDSGFYLCAWSVQGDYNSPLHFGNGTRLTVT.

V and J are TRBV28 and TRBJ2-6, with D uncertain. The CDR3 sequence is 16 residues long. The V gene lost 0 bases and the J gene lost 2 bases, with 8 bases spanning the gap. Germline loops: CDR1 MDHEN, CDR2 SYDVKM. The CDR3 DNA is TGTGCCAGCAGTTTATGGCGGCAAGCTGGGGCCAACGTCCTGACTTTC. Translated: CASSLWRQAGANVLTF.

The V call is TRBV24-1, the J call TRBJ2-3; 8 bases are a match to TRBD2. The CDR3 spans 14 residues. Trimming removed 9 bases from V and 1 base from J; junction bases left unmatched: 5. Germline CDR1 KGHDR, CDR2 SFDVKD. The CDR3 loop is CATHGRARTDTQYF. CDR3 sequence (DNA): TGTGCCACCCACGGGAGGGCCCGCACAGATACGCAGTATTTT.

The chain recombines TRBV12-3 or TRBV12-4 with TRBJ2-3; D remains unclear. Trimming removed 6 bases from V and 3 bases from J, with 7 bases in between. The CDR3 covers 12 residues. The CDR3 bases are TGTGCCAGCAGCTCCGAGACAGATACGCAGTATTTT. This translates into CASSSETDTQYF.

This sequence joins TRBV19 and TRBJ2-1, with TRBD1 matching 8 bases. Germline-derived CDR1 and CDR2 are LNHDA and SQIVND (reference sequence). V lost 5 bases and J lost 2; bases outside the gene matches: 5. The CDR3 is made up of 15 amino acids. CDR3 amino acids: CASSWGQAAYNEQFF. CDR3 coding DNA: TGTGCCAGTAGTTGGGGACAGGCCGCCTACAATGAGCAGTTCTTC.

The chain uses TRBV9 and TRBJ1-4; TRBD1 agrees at 7 bases. This CDR3 contains 15 residues. Germline V lookup: CDR1 SGDLS, CDR2 YYNGEE. Losses at the gene ends were 3 bases for V and 4 bases for J; bases not matched to a gene: 6. CDR3 in DNA: TGTGCCAGCAGCGGACGACAGGGCTTTAATGAAAAACTGTTTTTT. Its translation: CASSGRQGFNEKLFF. The full variable domain, its missing parts supplied by reference TRBV9 and TRBJ1-4, is DSGVTQTPKHLITATGQRVTLRCSPRSGDLSVYWYQQSLDQGLQFLIQYYNGEERAKGNILERFSAQQFPDLHSELNLSSLELGDSALYFCASSGRQGFNEKLFFGSGTQLSVL.

This chain connects TRBV5-1 to TRBJ2-3; 7 nucleotides line up with TRBD2. CDR3 length: 15 amino acids. Germline CDR1 is SGHRS and CDR2 is YFSETQ. V dropped 4 bases and J dropped 2; count of bases not matched to a gene: 7. CDR3 sequence: CASSVSGQDTDTQYF. In nucleotides, the CDR3 is TGCGCCAGCAGCGTTAGCGGGCAAGACACAGATACGCAGTATTTT.

The genes are TRBV7-2 and TRBJ2-1; D is undetermined. The ends were cut back, 5 bases at V and 3 bases at J, with 17 bases in the middle. The length of the CDR3 is 16 residues. Looked up from germline, CDR1 is SGHTA and CDR2 is FQGNSA. CDR3 sequence (DNA): TGTGCCAGCAGCCCGCTTATTATTCAGAACTACAATGAGCAGTTCTTC. Its protein is CASSPLIIQNYNEQFF.

The chain employs TRBV10-3 and TRBJ2-7; TRBD1 agrees at 8 bases. CDR3 length: 17 amino acids. V dropped 3 bases and J dropped 3; count of bases not matched to a gene: 13. Germline values: CDR1 ENHRY, CDR2 SYGVKD. The CDR3 protein is CAISDSRGQGPRYEQYF. The DNA for the CDR3 is TGTGCCATCAGTGATTCCCGTGGACAGGGTCCTCGCTACGAGCAGTACTTC.

This clone was seen a handful of times. The CDR3 protein is CASSLEGQGAEVNTEAFF. CDR3 in DNA: TGTGCCAGTAGTCTGGAAGGACAGGGCGCCGAGGTGAACACTGAAGCTTTCTTT. The V call is TRBV19, the J call TRBJ1-1; 8 bases line up with TRBD1. The CDR3 is 18 residues long. The germline V gene encodes CDR1 LNHDA and CDR2 SQIVND (reference sequence). J was trimmed by 0 bases and V by 5 bases; bases with no gene match: 14.